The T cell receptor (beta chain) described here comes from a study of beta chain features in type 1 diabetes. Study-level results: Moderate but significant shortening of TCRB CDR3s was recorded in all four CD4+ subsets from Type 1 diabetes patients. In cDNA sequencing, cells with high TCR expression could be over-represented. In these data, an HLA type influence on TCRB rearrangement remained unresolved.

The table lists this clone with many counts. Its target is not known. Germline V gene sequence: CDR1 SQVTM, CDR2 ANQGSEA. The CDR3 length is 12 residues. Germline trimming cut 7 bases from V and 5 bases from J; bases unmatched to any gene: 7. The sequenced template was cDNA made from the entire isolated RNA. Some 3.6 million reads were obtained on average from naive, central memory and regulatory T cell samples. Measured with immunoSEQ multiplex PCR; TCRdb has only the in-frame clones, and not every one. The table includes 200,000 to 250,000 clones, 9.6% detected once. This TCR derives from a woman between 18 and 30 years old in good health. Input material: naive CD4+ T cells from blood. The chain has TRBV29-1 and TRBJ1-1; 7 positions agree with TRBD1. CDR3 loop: CSARTGGTEAFF. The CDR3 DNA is TGCAGCGCACGGACAGGTGGAACTGAAGCTTTCTTT.